This T cell receptor beta chain emerged from a study of blood T cell repertoires in COVID-19 (TCRdb year 2020). Notes on the research overall: Collaborator samples came from the United States, Italy and Spain and covered acute and convalescent phases of COVID-19. Where HLA class I and class II types were available, the types were taken from metadata supplied by the sample provider, not from assay-based typing. The repertoires were made available in a free public database intended to serve as a resource for research on the immune response to SARS-CoV-2. The prospective study material was composed of cDNA or gDNA derived from T cells, B-cell-depleted T cells, or PBMCs. Samples were obtained from the ongoing ImmuneRACE study (first 160 participants) and from 1,000 to 1,500 subjects provided by 6 global collaborators. The sample metadata nearly always contained a de-identified subject ID, COVID-19 status, age in years and sex. Deeply sampled blood TCRbeta repertoires from subjects exposed to, actively infected with, or recovered from COVID-19 were included in the dataset.

In the prospective study, participants were roughly 18 to 100 years old, resided in about two dozen geographic areas of the United States, and were enrolled through a virtual design. In the prospective study, participants were assigned to cohorts based on the clinical history participants reported in a screening survey and a study questionnaire. For ImmuneRACE Cohort 3, a participant was defined as recovered based on two consecutive negative NP/OP PCR tests, clearance by a healthcare professional, or resolution of symptoms. In the prospective study, whole blood, serum and a nasopharyngeal or oropharyngeal swab were collected from each participant by mobile phlebotomists. Additional blood draws and questionnaires over an approximately 2-month period could optionally be provided by prospective study participants. Blood samples from the prospective study were shipped frozen or at room temperature prior to DNA extraction.

V lost 3 bases and J lost 1 base, and the count of bases not matched to a germline gene is 7. The CDR3 holds 16 amino acids from the cysteine to the phenylalanine. The CDR3 DNA has 48 bases and is translated from base 1. According to the germline V gene, CDR1 reads KGHSH and CDR2 reads LQKENI. As concerns this clone: Its antigen is unknown. Nothing much larger sits one base from this clone, and base qualities are not available.

The investigation overall reported the following: The quantity of clinical and demographic metadata differed by source and by participant and was supplied without curation.

The immunoSEQ Assay, a bias-controlled multiplex PCR, was used to amplify TCRbeta CDR3 regions from genomic DNA. The paper's processing steps were these. Nucleated cell counts per sample were estimated from amplification of reference gene primers within the assay. To quantify the absolute abundance of each unique TCRbeta CDR3 rearrangement, sequence reads were collapsed and filtered. For each sample, productive Simpson clonality was calculated as the square root of Simpson's diversity index over productive rearrangements. Entries here come from immuneACCESS through TCRdb and include only in-frame sequences with V and J called. Some clones fail to appear in such tables; in the studies checked, an unresolved V gene covers under half of the shortfall, and the cause of the remainder is unknown. That table is the source of V, J and clone size, and D and trimming were worked out from the DNA. This sample comprises over 150,000 clones, 84% of them detected only once. Around 7.9% of the sample is in the top ten clones.

The sequence came from a man aged 50-59 years who had recovered from COVID-19. This chain is built from TRBV18 and TRBJ1-1; TRBD1 fits 8 bases in the junction. Sequenced sample: PBMCs or T cells enriched from blood (not recorded which). CDR3 loop: CASSPSPGTGNTEAFF. Read as DNA, the sequence is TGTGCCAGCTCACCGAGTCCCGGGACAGGGAACACTGAAGCTTTCTTT.